This paragraph reports one T cell receptor (beta chain). The antigen remains undetermined. The CDR3 is 12 residues long. Trimming took 2 bases from V and 5 from J, leaving 6 bases between them. Per germline, CDR1 SQVTM and CDR2 ANQGSEA. Vbeta (60) and Jbeta (13) primers were used in the PCR. Per the original methods: Some 9.9 million shared chains were among approximately 87 million unique TCR beta chains counted in a later analysis. Clones were sequenced by immunoSEQ multiplex PCR, and TCRdb holds only the in-frame ones, with some missing. That table gives V, J and clone size, and the DNA gave D and trimming. The table records 150,000 to 200,000 clones, less than 80% of them present only once. The data were obtained in a study of cytomegalovirus exposure and HLA in healthy donors. Overall study: Some 85 million unique TCRs from HLA-typed donors were held in an early data release. Broader study findings: Productive rates of about 87% or about 30% were seen for most TCR beta V segments in an earlier analysis. As was reported, the HLA-A and HLA-B alleles of most subjects were accurately predicted from TCR beta sequences.

This clonotype originated in a man aged 40-49 years in good health and CMV-seronegative. The genes are TRBV29-1 and TRBJ1-4; no clear D gene. Sequenced sample: PBMCs. This chain's CDR3 is CSVETRNEKLFF. Here the CDR3 DNA reads TGCAGCGTTGAAACCAGGAATGAAAAACTGTTTTTT.